This TCR beta chain was obtained from a study of blood T cell repertoires in COVID-19. Background on the study: Specimens from acute and convalescent COVID-19 originated in the United States, Italy and Spain. The analysed material was cDNA or gDNA that came from T cells, B-cell-depleted T cells, or PBMCs.

In the original analysis: The assay estimated nucleated cells by amplifying reference gene primers. Sequencing was performed with immunoSEQ multiplex PCR; in TCRdb, only in-frame clones are kept and a portion is missing. The D gene and trimming were derived from the DNA, and the V and J assignments and clone size from that table. The top ten clones hold approximately 10% of a sample with about 160,000 clones, roughly four fifths of them seen once. Germline V gives CDR1 KGHDR, CDR2 SFDVKD. Trimming removed 0 bases at V and 6 bases at J, with 16 bases between. There are 17 residues in the CDR3. Material: peripheral blood. The sequence derives from a human donor in a cohort sampled during active COVID-19. This chain connects TRBV24-1 to TRBJ2-2; the D gene is possibly TRBD1 (5 bases). CDR3 DNA: TGTGCCACCAGTGATTTGTGGAGCCAGGGAAGGTCCGGGGAGCTGTTTTTT. Amino acid sequence: CATSDLWSQGRSGELFF.